Presented here are 18 T cell receptor beta chains from one specimen sequenced in a study of identical twins. TCRdb used MiXCR to reprocess the 5' RACE reads, holding one entry per CDR3 protein. The sample consists of fewer than 650,000 distinct CDR3 sequences, under 8.5% of them appearing once. The same data also went into a second study, on yellow fever vaccine responses in identical twins.

Specimen: PBMCs. The receptors stem from a woman between 18 and 30 years old in good health.

Notes on this clonotype: A read error is possible here, since a much larger clone lies one base away. J is TRBJ1-1 and V is TRBV11-3; the D gene is possibly TRBD1 (5 bases). The germline V gene has CDR1 SGHNT and CDR2 YENEEA. V was trimmed by 5 bases and J by 1 base, leaving 8 bases between them. The length of the CDR3 is 13 residues. The CDR3 DNA reads as TGTGCCAGCAGCAAGGACACGAACACTGAAGCTTTCTTT. This sequence encodes CASSKDTNTEAFF.

V usage is TRBV3-1 and J usage is TRBJ1-2; TRBD1 matches at 7 bases. CDR1 and CDR2 (germline): LGHDT, YNNKEL (reference sequence). V lost 5 bases to trimming and J lost 0 bases; unmatched junction nucleotides: 12. The CDR3 runs to 17 residues. CDR3 sequence: CASSTGDSRAANYGYTF. The CDR3 region has the DNA TGTGCCAGCAGCACCGGGGACAGCAGGGCTGCTAACTATGGCTACACCTTC.

CDR3 bases: TGTGCCAGCAGCTTATTTCCGGGACAGGGTGCCGAGCAGTACTTC. This sequence encodes CASSLFPGQGAEQYF. The rearrangement joins TRBV3-1 to TRBJ2-7; the match to TRBD1 covers 9 bases. Germline V gene sequence: CDR1 LGHDT, CDR2 YNNKEL (reference sequence). The length of the CDR3 is 15 residues. Trimming removed 5 bases from V and 6 bases from J; junction bases left unmatched: 11.

The chain has TRBV20-1 and TRBJ2-1; D is possibly TRBD2 (6 bases). Germline V gives CDR1 DFQATT, CDR2 SNEGSKA (reference sequence). The CDR3 runs 16 residues. V lost 1 base to trimming and J lost 1 base, with 14 bases between them. The CDR3 here is CSARGTTGWSYNEQFF. The CDR3 DNA reads TGCAGTGCTAGAGGGACTACCGGTTGGTCCTACAATGAGCAGTTCTTC.

This clonotype was observed many times. The chain combines TRBV10-1 with TRBJ2-2; D call uncertain. Germline values: CDR1 WNHNN, CDR2 SYGVQD (reference sequence). Deletions cut 2 bases from V and 5 bases from J, with 6 bases between. This CDR3 has 13 amino acids. CDR3 amino acids: CASSEGRTGELFF. As DNA, the CDR3 is TGCGCCAGCAGTGAGGGGCGAACCGGGGAGCTGTTTTTT.

This clonotype appeared many times. The genes are TRBV20-1 and TRBJ2-5; either TRBD1 or TRBD2 may supply D (5 bases each). The CDR3 extends over 13 amino acids. V gave up 6 bases and J gave up 4 bases, with 15 bases separating them. Germline values: CDR1 DFQATT, CDR2 SNEGSKA (reference sequence). This CDR3 is CSANRGVGETQYF. Here the CDR3 DNA reads TGCAGTGCCAACCGAGGGGTTGGAGAGACCCAGTACTTC.

This clonotype has just a few counts. The chain links TRBV20-1 to TRBJ2-5; 12 nucleotides match TRBD2. This CDR3 comprises 15 residues. Germline V lookup: CDR1 DFQATT, CDR2 SNEGSKA (reference sequence). V gave up 5 bases and J gave up 4 bases; unmatched junction bases: 8. The CDR3 loop reads CSAPTGTSGPETQYF. As DNA, the CDR3 is TGCAGTGCTCCCACCGGGACTAGCGGGCCAGAGACCCAGTACTTC.

This clonotype was recorded at least ten times. The CDR3 sequence is CASSLTLSNQPQHF. CDR3 nucleotides: TGTGCCAGCAGCTTGACCCTTAGCAATCAGCCCCAGCATTTT. The chain joins TRBV5-6 to TRBJ1-5; no firm D call. Trimming took 1 base from V and 0 from J, leaving 5 bases between them. CDR3 length: 14 residues. Germline V gene lookup returns CDR1 SGHDT and CDR2 YYEEEE.

J is TRBJ2-1 and V is TRBV2; 7 bases match TRBD2. Germline V gives CDR1 SNHLY, CDR2 FYNNEI. CDR3 length: 13 residues. J lost 6 bases, V lost 4 bases, and 3 bases had no gene match. The CDR3 here is CASSGTSVNEQFF. DNA for the CDR3: TGTGCCAGCAGTGGGACTAGTGTCAATGAGCAGTTCTTC.

This clonotype was seen at least ten times. The gene calls are TRBV12-3 or TRBV12-4 and TRBJ2-3; 11 nucleotides agree with TRBD2. This CDR3 has 16 residues. V was clipped by 5 bases and J by 2 bases; unmatched bases: 6. CDR3 nucleotides: TGTGCCAGCAGTCTCGTGGGACTAGCGGTCACAGATACGCAGTATTTT. Protein: CASSLVGLAVTDTQYF.

This clonotype was observed at least ten times. The chain is built from TRBV27 and TRBJ1-1; TRBD1 is a possible D gene (5 bases). Trimming left V 0 bases short and J 1 base short, with 9 bases between. The CDR3 is made up of 15 amino acids. Germline lookup yields CDR1 MNHEY and CDR2 SMNVEV (reference sequence). The CDR3 here is CASSLSGRANTEAFF. The CDR3, as DNA: TGTGCCAGCAGTTTATCGGGCAGGGCGAACACTGAAGCTTTCTTT.

In regard to this clonotype: Since a much larger clone is just one base distant, this may be a read error. The chain links TRBV6-5 to TRBJ2-3; D unresolved. The CDR3 has 12 residues. Germline CDR1 and CDR2: MNHEY and SVGAGI. The V gene lost 6 bases and the J gene lost 2 bases, with 6 bases spanning the gap. CDR3 in DNA: TGTGCCAGCAGGTCTACCACAGATACGCAGTATTTT. Its protein is CASRSTTDTQYF.

A few counts support this clonotype. This chain uses TRBV6-1 with TRBJ1-1; 7 nucleotides match TRBD1. Losses at the gene ends were 6 bases for V and 4 bases for J; bases not matched to a gene: 11. Germline assignment: CDR1 MNHNS and CDR2 SASEGT. The CDR3 consists of 15 residues. The CDR3 DNA sequence: TGTGCCAGCAGGCAAAAACACAGGGGCGTCACTGAAGCTTTCTTT. Translated, it gives CASRQKHRGVTEAFF.

This chain links TRBV10-3 with TRBJ2-7, with TRBD2 matching 7 bases. Germline V gene lookup returns CDR1 ENHRY and CDR2 SYGVKD. After removal of 2 bases from V and 6 bases from J, the junction contained 1 base not matched to a gene. This CDR3 is 12 amino acids long. CDR3 amino acids: CAISEGGGEQYV. CDR3 DNA: TGTGCCATCAGTGAGGGGGGGGGCGAGCAGTACGTC.

This clonotype has more than one count but fewer than ten. The rearrangement joins TRBV2 to TRBJ1-5, with a possible D match to TRBD1 (6 bases). The CDR3 has 18 residues. Germline values: CDR1 SNHLY, CDR2 FYNNEI. V lost 7 bases, J lost 2 bases, and 24 bases lay in between. CDR3 DNA sequence: TGTGCCAGCACTTTGAACAGGGCGAGCAAGGGAGGCAATCAGCCCCAGCATTTT. Its translation is CASTLNRASKGGNQPQHF.

Many counts were recorded for this clonotype. The chain couples TRBV12-3 or TRBV12-4 to TRBJ2-1; 12 positions match TRBD2. V trimming: 5 bases; J trimming: 12 bases; junction bases outside the gene matches: 2. The CDR3 is 12 residues long. CDR3 in amino acids: CASSPGLAGQFF. The CDR3 region has the DNA TGTGCCAGCAGTCCGGGACTAGCGGGGCAGTTCTTC.

This clonotype occurred many times. The V call is TRBV27, the J call TRBJ2-1; D is uncertain. Germline V CDR1 and CDR2: MNHEY, SMNVEV (reference sequence). Trimming pared 7 bases from V and 9 bases from J, leaving 22 bases between. CDR3 length: 15 residues. CDR3 region: CASTPDGVWGTEQFF. The CDR3 DNA is TGTGCCAGCACCCCGGATGGGGTCTGGGGTACTGAGCAGTTCTTC.

This clonotype was recorded many times. This sequence joins TRBV9 and TRBJ2-1; 9 bases map to TRBD2. Germline V lookup: CDR1 SGDLS, CDR2 YYNGEE. V was pared by 4 bases and J by 1 base, with 3 bases of the junction left unmatched. The CDR3 consists of 15 residues. The CDR3 protein is CASSPGLASYNEQFF. In nucleotides, the CDR3 is TGTGCCAGCAGCCCGGGACTAGCTTCCTACAATGAGCAGTTCTTC.